The clone carrying this T cell receptor beta chain has a count of ten or more. The antigen remains undetermined. CDR3 length equals 17 residues. Trimming removed 4 bases from V and 2 bases from J, with 19 bases in between. Germline CDR1 reads MGHRA; CDR2 reads YSYEKL. The sample comes from a study of T-cell reconstitution after alpha-beta-depleted transplantation in children. Overall study findings and caveats: T-cell counts and diversity at one year following transplant were attributed mainly to newly produced T cells. Surviving recipient T cells and intrathymic progenitors accounted for some patients' high TCRbeta diversity at day 60. Roughly two months post-transplant, alpha-beta T cells reportedly originated from several hundred graft clones that had expanded.

Using unique molecular identifiers, the investigators prepared the TCRbeta library. TCRdb redid the calling of the PCR reads with MiXCR, one entry per CDR3 protein. The profile shows 800,000 to 1,000,000 distinct CDR3 sequences, roughly 29% of them singletons. This specimen consisted of PBMCs, mostly from graft donor cells, obtained 360 days after TCRalphabeta/CD19-depleted stem cell transplant. The TCR sequence derives from a boy under three years old who had a stem cell transplant for SCID, so the T cells may come from the graft donor. The rearrangement joins TRBV4-1 to TRBJ2-3; a possible D gene is TRBD2 (5 bases). The DNA for the CDR3 is TGCGCCAGCAGCCCCACCTCAGGAGGCACGTTCACAGATACGCAGTATTTT. Translation: CASSPTSGGTFTDTQYF.